One and the same sample provided the 16 T cell receptor beta chains below, sequenced in a study of response to subunit inactivated influenza vaccine. MiXCR, applied by TCRdb to the RT-PCR reads, yields one record per CDR3 protein. The table lists hundreds of thousands of distinct CDR3 sequences, about 18% of them singletons. The sample here was PBMCs from blood, taken about 5 days after vaccination. These receptors were obtained from a man between 50 and 59 years old who received an inactivated influenza vaccine.

Many counts were recorded for this clonotype. The chain carries TRBV5-1 and TRBJ2-7; 7 bases are shared with TRBD1. V lost 2 bases and J lost 6; bases outside the gene matches: 8. The CDR3 spans 14 residues. Germline V gives CDR1 SGHRS, CDR2 YFSETQ. The CDR3 DNA reads TGCGCCAGCAGCTTTACTACAGGGGCTCGCGAGCAGTACTTC. It translates to CASSFTTGAREQYF.

This clonotype came up a few times. The genes are TRBV5-6 and TRBJ2-7; D is ambiguous. The CDR3 spans 15 residues. V was cut by 1 base and J by 5 bases, with 16 bases left in between. CDR1 and CDR2 from the germline V gene are SGHDT and YYEEEE. The CDR3 reads CASSLIRGYQDEQYF. The CDR3 nucleotides read TGTGCCAGCAGCTTGATCCGTGGTTATCAGGACGAGCAGTACTTC.

This clonotype was seen a few times. The chain uses TRBV5-1 and TRBJ2-2, with D possibly being TRBD1 (6 bases). The CDR3 length is 19 residues. Trimming removed 3 bases at V and 0 bases at J, with 21 bases between. Germline V gives CDR1 SGHRS, CDR2 YFSETQ. The CDR3 DNA is TGCGCCAGCAGCTCTTTGAAGACGACAGGACTCACGAACACCGGGGAGCTGTTTTTT. Amino acid sequence: CASSSLKTTGLTNTGELFF.

This clonotype was picked up a small number of times. V usage is TRBV19 and J usage is TRBJ2-7, with a weak D call TRBD1 (5 bases). Trimming removed 5 bases at V and 0 bases at J, with 11 bases between. This CDR3 comprises 14 residues. Germline V gene lookup returns CDR1 LNHDA and CDR2 SQIVND (reference sequence). The CDR3 sequence is CASSEQVHSYEQYF. The CDR3, as DNA: TGTGCCAGTAGTGAACAGGTTCACTCCTACGAGCAGTACTTC.

The chain is built from TRBV12-3 or TRBV12-4 and TRBJ1-2; no definite D call. Deletions cut 4 bases from V and 2 bases from J, with 11 bases between. The length of the CDR3 is 14 residues. The CDR3 reads CASSSSTSNYGYTF. CDR3 bases: TGTGCCAGCAGTTCGTCGACATCAAACTATGGCTACACCTTC.

In this sample, this clonotype turned up a few times. The rearrangement uses TRBV5-1 and TRBJ2-1, with TRBD2 identical over 14 bases. Germline CDR1 and CDR2: SGHRS and YFSETQ. The V and J ends lost 7 bases and 10 bases, in that order; junction bases with no gene match: 13. The CDR3 is made up of 16 amino acids. In DNA form, the CDR3 reads TGCGCCAGCGGAGGTCGACTAGCGGGGGGGACGAGCGAGCAGTTCTTC. Protein sequence: CASGGRLAGGTSEQFF.

Note on this clonotype: The junction and the germline gene differ at one end; a read error may be behind it. The DNA of the CDR3 is TGTGCTAGCAGCTTAGCCGGCCAACACAATGAGCAGTTCTTC. Translating it yields CASSLAGQHNEQFF. V gene TRBV7-7 combines with J gene TRBJ2-1; D is uncertain. The CDR3 length is 14 residues. Germline V CDR1 and CDR2: SSHAT, FNYEAQ (reference sequence). Filled out from reference TRBV7-7 and TRBJ2-1, the complete variable domain reads GAGVSQSPRYKVTKRGQDVTLRCDPISSHATLYWYQQALGQGPEFLTYFNYEAQPDKSGLPSDRFSAERPEGSISTLTIQRTEQRDSAMYRCASSLAGQHNEQFFGPGTRLTVL.

The V call is TRBV12-3 or TRBV12-4, the J call TRBJ2-2; D is perhaps TRBD1 (6 bases). V was shortened by 6 bases and J by 5 bases, with 13 bases between the two germline ends. The CDR3 sequence is 14 residues long. The CDR3 nucleotides are TGTGCCAGCAGGTCGACAGGACAGACCGGGGAGCTGTTTTTT. This gives the protein CASRSTGQTGELFF.

V usage is TRBV4-3 and J usage is TRBJ2-1; 7 bases are a match to TRBD2. Germline V gives CDR1 LGHNA, CDR2 YSLEER. The CDR3 totals 16 residues. Trimming removed 4 bases from V and 4 bases from J; junction bases left unmatched: 10. The CDR3 DNA reads TGCGCCAGCAGCCGGACTCTAGCGGAGACGTACAATGAGCAGTTCTTC. Its translation: CASSRTLAETYNEQFF.

This clonotype has a handful of counts. V usage is TRBV5-1 and J usage is TRBJ2-7, with 9 bases matching TRBD1. Germline CDR1 and CDR2: SGHRS and YFSETQ. CDR3 size: 14 residues. The ends lost 4 bases at V and 2 bases at J; junction bases unmatched: 4. CDR3 nucleotides: TGCGCCAGCAGCGACCGGGACAGGGCCTACGAGCAGTACTTC. Translated: CASSDRDRAYEQYF.

The chain uses TRBV10-3 and TRBJ2-1, with 10 bases aligning to TRBD2. The CDR3 runs 15 residues. Germline V lookup: CDR1 ENHRY, CDR2 SYGVKD. V was clipped by 5 bases and J by 5 bases; unmatched bases: 6. CDR3 nucleotide sequence: TGTGCCATCAGTTGGGAGCGGGGGGGCAACAATGAGCAGTTCTTC. It codes for CAISWERGGNNEQFF.

This clonotype occurred a few times. The gene calls are TRBV20-1 and TRBJ2-7, with TRBD2 identical over 8 bases. The ends lost 1 base at V and 5 bases at J; junction bases unmatched: 4. This CDR3 is built from 13 residues. Per germline, CDR1 DFQATT and CDR2 SNEGSKA (reference sequence). CDR3: CSARGTSNHEQYF. The CDR3 DNA sequence: TGCAGTGCTAGAGGGACTAGCAACCACGAGCAGTACTTC.

The J gene is TRBJ2-7, the V gene TRBV4-3, with D possibly matching TRBD1 (5 bases). The germline V and J ends were trimmed by 0 bases and 0 bases, with 15 bases remaining between them. The CDR3 contains 17 residues. CDR1 is LGHNA and CDR2 is YSLEER in the germline V gene. CDR3 region: CASSQDPPTGSSYEQYF. In DNA, the CDR3 is TGCGCCAGCAGCCAAGATCCACCAACAGGCTCCTCCTACGAGCAGTACTTC.

The chain is built from TRBV5-6 and TRBJ2-7; 7 bases align to TRBD2. Trimming cost V 7 bases and J 4 bases; bases outside gene matches: 14. The CDR3 covers 15 residues. Germline assignment: CDR1 SGHDT and CDR2 YYEEEE. In DNA form, the CDR3 reads TGTGCCAGCCTGGGTAGGATGCGGGAGAAATACGAGCAGTACTTC. It codes for CASLGRMREKYEQYF. The full variable domain, completed using reference TRBV5-6 and TRBJ2-7, is DAGVTQSPTHLIKTRGQQVTLRCSPKSGHDTVSWYQQALGQGPQFIFQYYEEEERQRGNFPDRFSGHQFPNYSSELNVNALLLGDSALYLCASLGRMREKYEQYFGPGTRLTVT.

The chain links TRBV10-2 to TRBJ2-5; 10 nucleotides match TRBD2. The CDR3 is made up of 15 amino acids. Germline CDR1 reads WSHSY; CDR2 reads SAAADI. Trimming at V came to 5 bases and at J to 5 bases, leaving 8 bases not matched to a gene. This CDR3 reads CASSWLAGVGETQYF. The CDR3 DNA reads as TGCGCCAGCAGTTGGCTAGCGGGGGTGGGGGAGACCCAGTACTTC.

The sample holds a few counts of this clonotype. This chain uses TRBV25-1 with TRBJ2-5; unclear D gene. This CDR3 region has 14 residues. Trimming pared 2 bases from V and 4 bases from J, leaving 11 bases between. Germline lookup yields CDR1 MGHDK and CDR2 SYGVNS. CDR3 coding DNA: TGTGCCAGCAGTGAAGGTGGGGTAAGAGAGACCCAGTACTTC. It yields the protein CASSEGGVRETQYF.